The rows below give T cell receptor beta chains drawn from one sample of a study of T cell responses to AZD1222 COVID-19 vaccine. TCRdb's copy holds only in-frame clones and misses some; the assay was immunoSEQ multiplex PCR. This table holds tens of thousands of clones, less than 95% found once. Sequenced material: peripheral blood, taken 28 days after the second AZD1222 dose. The source of these receptors is an adult who received the AZD1222 COVID-19 vaccine. Both conserved end residues are part of each CDR3. A D gene is named only where the DNA matches it firmly. Clone sizes are given selectively: once, few, many, or a class where the clone is expanded.

clone_size | d_call | j_call | v_call | cdr3_aa | cdr3_nt
. | . | TRBJ2-7 | TRBV7-2 | CASGGLGYEQYF | TGTGCCAGCGGAGGTTTGGGCTACGAGCAGTACTTC
. | . | TRBJ2-7 | TRBV20-1 | CSASLDTYEQYF | TGCAGTGCTAGTCTAGACACCTACGAGCAGTACTTC
few | TRBD2 | TRBJ2-3 | TRBV14 | CASRPSGRTDTQYF | TGTGCCAGCAGACCGAGCGGGAGAACAGATACGCAGTATTTT
few | . | TRBJ2-3 | TRBV6-5 | CASMASASGADTQYF | TGTGCCAGCATGGCTAGCGCCTCGGGGGCAGATACGCAGTATTTT
. | TRBD1 | TRBJ2-7 | TRBV6-6 | CASSYRSTGNYEQYF | TGTGCCAGCAGTTACCGGTCGACAGGGAACTACGAGCAGTACTTC
. | . | TRBJ2-7 | TRBV27 | CASSWSGEYEQYF | TGTGCCAGCAGTTGGTCGGGCGAGTACGAGCAGTACTTC
. | . | TRBJ1-2 | TRBV2 | CASSDGRSYGYTF | TGTGCCAGCAGTGACGGTAGAAGCTATGGCTACACCTTC
. | TRBD2 | TRBJ2-2 | TRBV6-4 | CASRGLAGDTGELFF | TGTGCCAGCAGAGGACTAGCGGGCGACACCGGGGAGCTGTTTTTT
. | . | TRBJ2-2 | TRBV14 | CASSQVAFTGELFF | TGTGCCAGCAGCCAAGTGGCCTTCACCGGGGAGCTGTTTTTT
. | TRBD1 | TRBJ1-1 | TRBV25-1 | CASSGKRGRGAFF | TGTGCCAGCAGTGGAAAAAGGGGGCGCGGAGCTTTCTTT
. | . | TRBJ1-3 | TRBV3-1/TRBV3-2 | CASSQAGEAPGNTIYF | TGTGCCAGCAGCCAAGCCGGGGAGGCTCCTGGAAACACCATATATTTT
. | . | TRBJ2-5 | TRBV5-6 | CASSLRGSETQYF | TGTGCCAGCAGCCTTAGAGGGAGTGAGACCCAGTACTTC
. | . | TRBJ2-2 | TRBV4-2 | CASSPQGSGTGELFF | TGTGCCAGCAGCCCCCAGGGGTCGGGAACCGGGGAGCTGTTTTTT
once | TRBD2 | TRBJ2-7 | TRBV28 | CASSLAGTSGSYEQYF | TGTGCCAGCAGCCTAGCCGGGACTAGCGGTTCCTACGAGCAGTACTTC
. | TRBD2 | TRBJ2-7 | TRBV7-2 | CASSLASGVGYEQYF | TGTGCCAGCAGCTTAGCTAGCGGGGTGGGCTACGAGCAGTACTTC
. | . | TRBJ1-6 | TRBV3-1/TRBV3-2 | CASSQGLGGTLTPLHF | TGTGCCAGCAGCCAAGGCTTGGGAGGAACCTTAACACCCCTCCACTTT
. | TRBD2 | TRBJ2-7 | TRBV6-5 | CASSYSTSGRAYEQYF | TGTGCCAGCAGTTACTCGACTAGCGGGAGAGCCTACGAGCAGTACTTC
once | . | TRBJ2-1 | TRBV7-2 | CASSFIRFGSGEQFF | TGTGCCAGCAGCTTTATCAGGTTCGGTAGCGGTGAGCAGTTCTTC
. | TRBD2 | TRBJ2-7 | TRBV11-2 | CASSRGLAGSYEQYF | TGTGCCAGCAGCCGCGGACTAGCGGGCTCCTACGAGCAGTACTTC
. | . | TRBJ2-7 | TRBV6-1 | CASSEVSGGGYEQYF | TGTGCCAGCAGTGAAGTGTCAGGGGGAGGCTACGAGCAGTACTTC
. | . | TRBJ1-5 | TRBV6-1 | CASSEPGEQPQHF | TGTGCCAGCAGTGAACCGGGTGAGCAGCCCCAGCATTTT
. | TRBD1 | TRBJ2-7 | TRBV10-2 | CASSEATGGAYEQYF | TGCGCCAGCAGTGAAGCGACAGGGGGAGCCTACGAGCAGTACTTC
. | . | TRBJ1-4 | TRBV6-6 | CASMRPNEKLFF | TGTGCCAGCATGCGGCCAAATGAAAAACTGTTTTTT
. | . | TRBJ2-3 | TRBV28 | CASSSAGSTDTQYF | TGTGCCAGCAGTTCGGCAGGGAGCACAGATACGCAGTATTTT
. | . | TRBJ1-1 | TRBV29-1 | CSGTWGGTEAFF | TGCAGCGGGACCTGGGGGGGAACTGAAGCTTTCTTT
once | TRBD1 | TRBJ1-1 | TRBV6-1 | CASSEAWTGGMAEAFF | TGTGCCAGCAGTGAAGCATGGACAGGGGGGATGGCTGAAGCTTTCTTT
. | . | TRBJ1-1 | TRBV30 | CAWSVGGGTEAFF | TGTGCCTGGAGTGTTGGGGGAGGCACTGAAGCTTTCTTT
. | . | TRBJ1-2 | TRBV7-8 | CASSENSGAYYGYTF | TGTGCCAGCAGCGAAAACTCCGGAGCCTACTATGGCTACACCTTC
. | TRBD1 | TRBJ1-1 | TRBV27 | CASSYRAGTGNTEAFF | TGTGCCAGCTCGTACCGCGCCGGGACAGGGAACACTGAAGCTTTCTTT
. | . | TRBJ2-2 | TRBV10-3 | CAISDRDPANTGELFF | TGTGCCATCAGTGACAGGGATCCCGCGAACACCGGGGAGCTGTTTTTT
. | TRBD2 | TRBJ2-1 | TRBV28 | CASSPLAGGRNEQFF | TGTGCCAGCAGCCCCCTAGCGGGAGGCAGGAATGAGCAGTTCTTC
. | . | TRBJ1-1 | TRBV6-5 | CASSSPGQGTEAFF | TGTGCCAGCAGTTCCCCGGGACAAGGCACTGAAGCTTTCTTT
. | TRBD1 | TRBJ2-3 | TRBV30 | CAWRRQGEDTQYF | TGTGCCTGGAGGAGACAGGGGGAAGATACGCAGTATTTT